This T cell receptor (beta chain) appears in the sequencing data of a study of T cell repertoires in cytomegalovirus infection. Study overall: Evidence of both CMV infection and a matching HLA type came from public TCR beta signatures.

This clonotype appeared a few times. Antigen unknown. The germline CDR1 and CDR2 sequences are MDHEN and SYDVKM. The CDR3 is made up of 15 amino acids. V shed 3 bases and J 2 bases; nucleotides not matched to a gene: 5. TCRdb independently ran MiXCR on the reads; one entry per CDR3 protein. The data show around 630,000 distinct CDR3 sequences, roughly 26% seen once. Findings and caveats of the study: Cumulative frequency (of public TCR beta family members) identified carriers of CMV plus the relevant HLA. Predominance within the ex vivo response was attributable to HLA-C-restricted CMV-specific TCR beta clonotypes.

This chain connects TRBV28 to TRBJ2-5; 8 nucleotides align to TRBD2. The sequence came from a human donor in good health (CMV status not recorded). Some clones in this sample may be carry-over from other donors' samples. Material for sequencing was CD8+ T cells from PBMCs. The CDR3 reads CASSLRAGVQETQYF. The CDR3 nucleotides read TGTGCCAGCAGTTTGCGAGCGGGGGTTCAAGAGACCCAGTACTTC.